This paragraph reports one TCR beta chain. Its antigen is unknown. The CDR3 has 14 amino acids. The J segment lost 5 bases and the V segment lost 6 bases, leaving 7 bases of the junction unmatched. From germline, CDR1 is MNHEY and CDR2 SVGAGI. These data belong to a study of shared clonotypes between healthy human individuals. General study points: The diversity represented, both genetic and in exposure history, was limited by few donors. Depth was large, yet rarefaction showed that sorted-subset sequencing was incomplete.

TCRdb's copy holds only in-frame clones and misses some; the assay was immunoSEQ multiplex PCR. The sample lists 900,000 to 1,200,000 clones; 70% to 80% were seen once. The sample consisted of memory CD4+ T cells from PBMCs. Subset noted: CD45RA-negative fraction. The clonotype was recovered from a man between 18 and 29 years old in good health. Some clones in this sample may be carry-over from other donors' samples. The chain links TRBV6-5 to TRBJ2-7; 10 bases are a match to TRBD1. CDR3 bases: TGTGCCAGCAGGAACCGGGACAGGGGTCACGAGCAGTACTTC. It encodes CASRNRDRGHEQYF.